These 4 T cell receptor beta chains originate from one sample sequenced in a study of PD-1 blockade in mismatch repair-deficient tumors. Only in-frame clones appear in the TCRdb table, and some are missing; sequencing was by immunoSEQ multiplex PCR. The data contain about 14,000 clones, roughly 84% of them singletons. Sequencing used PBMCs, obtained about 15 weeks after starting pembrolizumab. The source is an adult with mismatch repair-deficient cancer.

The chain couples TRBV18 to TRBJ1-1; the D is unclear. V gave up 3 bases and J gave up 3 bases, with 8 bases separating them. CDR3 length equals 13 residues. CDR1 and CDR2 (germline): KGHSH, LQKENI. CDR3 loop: CASSPTADTEAFF. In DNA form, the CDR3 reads TGTGCCAGCTCACCGACTGCAGACACTGAAGCTTTCTTT. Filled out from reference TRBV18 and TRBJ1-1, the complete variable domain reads NAGVMQNPRHLVRRRGQEARLRCSPMKGHSHVYWYRQLPEEGLKFMVYLQKENIIDESGMPKERFSAEFPKEGPSILRIQQVVRGDSAAYFCASSPTADTEAFFGQGTRLTVV.

The CDR3 spells CASSPNRGYTF. CDR3 sequence (DNA): TGTGCCAGCAGCCCTAATCGGGGCTACACCTTC. This chain joins TRBV5-5 and TRBJ1-2; the D is unclear. V was cut by 4 bases and J by 8 bases, with 9 bases left in between. This CDR3 spans 11 amino acids. Germline CDR1 is SGHKS and CDR2 is YYEKEE (reference sequence).

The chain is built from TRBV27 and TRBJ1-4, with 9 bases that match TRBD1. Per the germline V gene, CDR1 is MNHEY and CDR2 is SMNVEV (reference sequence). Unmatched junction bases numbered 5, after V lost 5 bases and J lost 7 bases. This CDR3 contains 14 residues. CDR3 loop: CASSPQGASEKLFF. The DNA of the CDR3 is TGTGCCAGCAGTCCACAGGGGGCGAGTGAAAAACTGTTTTTT.

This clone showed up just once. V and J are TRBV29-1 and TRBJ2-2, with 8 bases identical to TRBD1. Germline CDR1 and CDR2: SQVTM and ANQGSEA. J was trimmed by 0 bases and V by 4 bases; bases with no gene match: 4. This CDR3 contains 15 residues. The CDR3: CSVVRQGTNTGELFF. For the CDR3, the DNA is TGCAGCGTTGTGCGACAGGGGACGAACACCGGGGAGCTGTTTTTT.